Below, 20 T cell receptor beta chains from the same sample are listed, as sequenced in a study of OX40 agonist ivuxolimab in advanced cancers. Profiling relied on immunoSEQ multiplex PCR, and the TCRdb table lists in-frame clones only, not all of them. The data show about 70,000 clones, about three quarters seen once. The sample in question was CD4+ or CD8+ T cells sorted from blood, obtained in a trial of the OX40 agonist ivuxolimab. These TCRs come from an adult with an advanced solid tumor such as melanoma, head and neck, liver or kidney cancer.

The CDR3 sequence: CASSQDGPNTEAFF. The CDR3 nucleotides read TGTGCCAGCAGCCAAGATGGGCCGAACACTGAAGCTTTCTTT. The chain couples TRBV5-4 to TRBJ1-1, with D hard to call. V was trimmed by 4 bases and J by 1 base, leaving 11 bases between them. The germline gives CDR1 SGHNT, CDR2 YYREEE (reference sequence). This CDR3 spans 14 amino acids.

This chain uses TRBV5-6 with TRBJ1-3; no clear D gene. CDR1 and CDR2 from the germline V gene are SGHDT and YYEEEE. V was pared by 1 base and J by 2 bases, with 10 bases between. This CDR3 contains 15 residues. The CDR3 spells CASSLLQLPGNTIYF. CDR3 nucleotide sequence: TGTGCCAGCAGCTTGTTACAGCTTCCTGGAAACACCATATATTTT.

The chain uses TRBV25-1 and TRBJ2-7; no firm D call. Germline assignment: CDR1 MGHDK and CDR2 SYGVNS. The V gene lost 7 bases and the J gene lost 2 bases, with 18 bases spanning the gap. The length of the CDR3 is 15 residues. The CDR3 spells CASTNTPNLAYEQYF. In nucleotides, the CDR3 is TGTGCCAGCACCAACACTCCGAATCTGGCCTACGAGCAGTACTTC.

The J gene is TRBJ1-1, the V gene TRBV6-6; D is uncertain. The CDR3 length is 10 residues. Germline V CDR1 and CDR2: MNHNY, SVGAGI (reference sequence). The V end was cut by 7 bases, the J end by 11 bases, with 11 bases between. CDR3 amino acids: CASTGDSAFF. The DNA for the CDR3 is TGTGCCAGCACGGGAGACTCGGCTTTCTTT.

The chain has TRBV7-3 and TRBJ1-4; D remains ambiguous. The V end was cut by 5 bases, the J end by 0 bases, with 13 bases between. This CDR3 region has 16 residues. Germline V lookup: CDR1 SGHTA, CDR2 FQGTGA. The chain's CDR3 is CASSHSPSSTNEKLFF. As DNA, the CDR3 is TGTGCCAGCAGCCACTCCCCCAGTTCAACTAATGAAAAACTGTTTTTT. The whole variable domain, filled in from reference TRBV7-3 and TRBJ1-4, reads GAGVSQTPSNKVTEKGKYVELRCDPISGHTALYWYRQSLGQGPEFLIYFQGTGAADDSGLPNDRFFAVRPEGSVSTLKIQRTERGDSAVYLCASSHSPSSTNEKLFFGSGTQLSVL.

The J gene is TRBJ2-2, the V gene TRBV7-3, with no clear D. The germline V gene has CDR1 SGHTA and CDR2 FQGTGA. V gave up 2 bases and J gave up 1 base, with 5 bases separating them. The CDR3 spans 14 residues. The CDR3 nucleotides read TGTGCCAGCAGCTTACAGATGAACACCGGGGAGCTGTTTTTT. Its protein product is CASSLQMNTGELFF.

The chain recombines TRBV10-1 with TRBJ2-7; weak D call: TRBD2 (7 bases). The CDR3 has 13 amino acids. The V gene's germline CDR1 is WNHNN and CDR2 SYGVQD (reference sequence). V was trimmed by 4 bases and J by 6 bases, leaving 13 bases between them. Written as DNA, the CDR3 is TGCGCCAGCAGTGGTAACAGGGAGGGCGAGCAGTACTTC. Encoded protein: CASSGNREGEQYF.

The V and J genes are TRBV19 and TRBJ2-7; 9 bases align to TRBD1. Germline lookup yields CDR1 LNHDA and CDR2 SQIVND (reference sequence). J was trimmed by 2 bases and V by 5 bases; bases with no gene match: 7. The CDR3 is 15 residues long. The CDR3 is CASSGGTGRTYEQYF. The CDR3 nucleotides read TGTGCCAGTAGTGGGGGGACAGGGCGGACCTACGAGCAGTACTTC.

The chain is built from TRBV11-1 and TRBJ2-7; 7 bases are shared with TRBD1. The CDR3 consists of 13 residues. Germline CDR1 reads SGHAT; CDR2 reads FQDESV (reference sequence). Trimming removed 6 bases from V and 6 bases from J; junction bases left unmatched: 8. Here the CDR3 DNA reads TGTGCCAGCAGAGACAGGGTCCGTGGCGAGCAGTACTTC. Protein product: CASRDRVRGEQYF.

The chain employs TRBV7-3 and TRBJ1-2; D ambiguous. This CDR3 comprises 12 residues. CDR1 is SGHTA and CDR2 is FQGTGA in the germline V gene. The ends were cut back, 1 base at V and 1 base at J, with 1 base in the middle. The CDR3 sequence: CASSLNNYGYTF. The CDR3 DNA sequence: TGTGCCAGCAGCTTAAATAACTATGGCTACACCTTC.

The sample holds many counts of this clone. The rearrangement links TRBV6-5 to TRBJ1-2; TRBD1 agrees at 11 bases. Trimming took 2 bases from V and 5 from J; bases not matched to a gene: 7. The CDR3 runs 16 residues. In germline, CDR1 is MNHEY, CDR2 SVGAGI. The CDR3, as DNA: TGTGCCAGCAGTTACGTCCGGACAGGGGGCGGGTATGGCTACACCTTC. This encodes CASSYVRTGGGYGYTF.

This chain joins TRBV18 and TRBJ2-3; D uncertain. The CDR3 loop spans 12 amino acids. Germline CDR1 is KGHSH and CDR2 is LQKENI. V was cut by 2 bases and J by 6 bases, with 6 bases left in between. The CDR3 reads CASSPVGDTQYF. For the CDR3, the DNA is TGTGCCAGCTCACCAGTCGGCGATACGCAGTATTTT.

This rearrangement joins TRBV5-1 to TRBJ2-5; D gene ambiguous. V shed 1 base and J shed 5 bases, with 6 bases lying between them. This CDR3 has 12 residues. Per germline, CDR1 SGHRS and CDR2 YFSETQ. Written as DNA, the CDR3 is TGCGCCAGCAGCTTGCAGCAGGAGACCCAGTACTTC. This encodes CASSLQQETQYF.

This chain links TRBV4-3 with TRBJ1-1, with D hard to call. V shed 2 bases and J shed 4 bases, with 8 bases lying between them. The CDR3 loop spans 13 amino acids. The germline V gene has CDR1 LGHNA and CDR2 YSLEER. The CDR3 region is CASSQREGTEAFF. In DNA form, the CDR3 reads TGCGCCAGCAGCCAAAGGGAAGGCACTGAAGCTTTCTTT.

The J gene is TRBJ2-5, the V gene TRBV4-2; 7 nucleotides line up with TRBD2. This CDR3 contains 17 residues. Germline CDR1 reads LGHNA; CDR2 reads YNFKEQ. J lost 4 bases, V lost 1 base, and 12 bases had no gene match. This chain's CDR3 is CASSQVGGGGSVETQYF. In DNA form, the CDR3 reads TGTGCCAGCAGCCAAGTAGGAGGAGGCGGGAGCGTAGAGACCCAGTACTTC.

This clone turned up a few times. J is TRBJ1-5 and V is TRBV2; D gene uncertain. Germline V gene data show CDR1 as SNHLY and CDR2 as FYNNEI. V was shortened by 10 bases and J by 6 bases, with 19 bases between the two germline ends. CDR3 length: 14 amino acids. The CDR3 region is CATKEEGRGQPQHF. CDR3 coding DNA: TGTGCCACCAAAGAAGAGGGTCGGGGTCAGCCCCAGCATTTT.

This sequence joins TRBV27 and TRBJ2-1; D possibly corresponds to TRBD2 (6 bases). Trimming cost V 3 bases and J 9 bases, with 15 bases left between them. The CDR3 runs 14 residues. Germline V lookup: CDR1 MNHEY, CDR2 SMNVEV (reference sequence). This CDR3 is CASSFAQLSGEQFF. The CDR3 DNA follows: TGTGCCAGCAGTTTTGCCCAACTTAGCGGTGAGCAGTTCTTC.

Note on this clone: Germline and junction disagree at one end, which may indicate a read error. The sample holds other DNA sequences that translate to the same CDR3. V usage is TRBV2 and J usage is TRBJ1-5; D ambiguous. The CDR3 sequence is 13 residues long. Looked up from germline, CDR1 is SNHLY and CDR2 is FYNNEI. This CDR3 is CASSQVYNQPQHF. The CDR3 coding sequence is TGCGCCAGCAGTCAGGTATACAATCAGCCCCAGCATTTT.

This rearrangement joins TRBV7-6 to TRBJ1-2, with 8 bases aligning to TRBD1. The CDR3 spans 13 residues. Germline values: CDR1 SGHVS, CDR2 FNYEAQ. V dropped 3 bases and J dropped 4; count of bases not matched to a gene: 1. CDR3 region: CASSLGQVYGYTF. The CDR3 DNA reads TGTGCCAGCAGCTTGGGACAGGTCTATGGCTACACCTTC. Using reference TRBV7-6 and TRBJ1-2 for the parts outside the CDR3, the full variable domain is GAGVSQSPRYKVTKRGQDVALRCDPISGHVSLYWYRQALGQGPEFLTYFNYEAQQDKSGLPNDRFSAERPEGSISTLTIQRTEQRDSAMYRCASSLGQVYGYTFGSGTRLTVV.

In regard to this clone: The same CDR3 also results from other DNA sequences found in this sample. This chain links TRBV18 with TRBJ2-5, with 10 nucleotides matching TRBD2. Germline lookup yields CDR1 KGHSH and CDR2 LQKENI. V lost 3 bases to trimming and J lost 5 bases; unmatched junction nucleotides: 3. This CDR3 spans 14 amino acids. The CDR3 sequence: CASSPTSGRETQYF. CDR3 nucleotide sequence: TGTGCCAGCTCACCGACTAGCGGGCGGGAGACCCAGTACTTC.